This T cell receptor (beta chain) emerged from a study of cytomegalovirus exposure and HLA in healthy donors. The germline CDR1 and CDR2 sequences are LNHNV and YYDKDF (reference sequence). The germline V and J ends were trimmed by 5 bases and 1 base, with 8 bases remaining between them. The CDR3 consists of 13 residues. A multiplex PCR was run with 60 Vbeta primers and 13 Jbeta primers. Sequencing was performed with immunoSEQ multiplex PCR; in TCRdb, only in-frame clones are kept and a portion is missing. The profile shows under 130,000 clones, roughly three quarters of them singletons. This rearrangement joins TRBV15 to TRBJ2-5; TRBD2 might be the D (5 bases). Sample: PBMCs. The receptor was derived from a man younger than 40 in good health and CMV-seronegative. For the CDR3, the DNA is TGTGCCACCAGCGCGAGCGGCCAAGAGACCCAGTACTTC. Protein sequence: CATSASGQETQYF.